The T cell receptor (beta chain) described here comes from a study of T cell changes during pregnancy in multiple sclerosis. In germline, CDR1 is MDHEN, CDR2 SYDVKM. This CDR3 is 12 amino acids long. J gave up 13 bases and V 6 bases, and 6 bases lay outside the gene matches. TCRdb's copy holds only in-frame clones and misses some; the assay was immunoSEQ multiplex PCR. In the table there are some 29,000 clones, approximately 91% of which are singletons. This material consisted of CD4+ T cells from peripheral blood mononuclear cells, taken in the first trimester of pregnancy. The chain uses TRBV28 and TRBJ1-4; the match to TRBD1 covers 9 bases. This clonotype was obtained from a female donor in good health, enrolled as a control in a pregnancy study. The CDR3 reads CASSPRDRALFF. DNA of the CDR3: TGTGCCAGCAGCCCCCGGGACAGGGCACTGTTTTTT.